The entry that follows covers one TCR beta chain sequence. Measured with immunoSEQ multiplex PCR; TCRdb has only the in-frame clones, and not every one. Among about 2.1 million clones listed, 93% were seen once. The sample comes from a study of shared clonotypes between healthy human individuals. Selected positively for CCR7 and CD45RO-negative, naive CD8 cells excluded terminally differentiated effector memory CD45RA+ cells. The sequence was obtained from a man younger than 35 in good health. Some clones in this sample may be carry-over from other donors' samples. Sequenced: naive CD8+ T cells from PBMCs.

This CDR3 is CASSVNRRRTGANVLTF. As DNA, the CDR3 is TGTGCCAGCAGCGTCAACCGACGGAGAACTGGGGCCAACGTCCTGACTTTC. The chain uses TRBV9 and TRBJ2-6, with D hard to call. This CDR3 comprises 17 residues. Between the trimmed V and J ends, which lost 2 bases and 2 bases, there was a span of 14 bases. CDR1 and CDR2 (germline): SGDLS, YYNGEE.